This paragraph reports one T cell receptor beta chain. CDR3 length: 19 amino acids. Germline-derived CDR1 and CDR2 are SGHNT and YYREEE (reference sequence). With V trimmed by 4 bases and J by 1 base, 18 bases remained unmatched. The sample is drawn from a study of blood T cell repertoires in COVID-19. On the study more broadly: Donors in the United States, Italy and Spain gave samples during acute or convalescent COVID-19.

In the study's own analysis: It was from reference gene primer amplification that nucleated cell counts were estimated. The assay was immunoSEQ multiplex PCR, and TCRdb's table has in-frame clones only and misses some. Clone size and V and J calls were adopted from that table, with D and trimming inferred from the DNA. The sample lists about 260,000 clones; approximately 84% were seen once. Sequencing was performed on peripheral blood. This sequence was found in a woman aged 80 or over with acute or convalescent COVID-19. The chain recombines TRBV5-4 with TRBJ1-1; TRBD1 matches 8 bases. DNA of the CDR3: TGTGCCAGCAGCCATAACGGACAGGGACGACAACTTAAGAACACTGAAGCTTTCTTT. This encodes CASSHNGQGRQLKNTEAFF.